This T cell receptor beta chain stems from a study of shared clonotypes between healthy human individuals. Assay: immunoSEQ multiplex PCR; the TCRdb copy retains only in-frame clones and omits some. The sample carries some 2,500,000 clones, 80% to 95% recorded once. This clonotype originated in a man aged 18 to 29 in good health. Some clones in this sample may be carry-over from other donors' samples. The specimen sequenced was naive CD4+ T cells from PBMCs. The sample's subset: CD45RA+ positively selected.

DNA of the CDR3: TGTGCCAGCAAAAACATTAACTATGGCTACACCTTC. This sequence encodes CASKNINYGYTF. V and J are TRBV6-1 and TRBJ1-2; D gene uncertain. The CDR3 has 12 amino acids. Germline values: CDR1 MNHNS, CDR2 SASEGT. Trimming left V 7 bases short and J 1 base short, with 7 bases between.